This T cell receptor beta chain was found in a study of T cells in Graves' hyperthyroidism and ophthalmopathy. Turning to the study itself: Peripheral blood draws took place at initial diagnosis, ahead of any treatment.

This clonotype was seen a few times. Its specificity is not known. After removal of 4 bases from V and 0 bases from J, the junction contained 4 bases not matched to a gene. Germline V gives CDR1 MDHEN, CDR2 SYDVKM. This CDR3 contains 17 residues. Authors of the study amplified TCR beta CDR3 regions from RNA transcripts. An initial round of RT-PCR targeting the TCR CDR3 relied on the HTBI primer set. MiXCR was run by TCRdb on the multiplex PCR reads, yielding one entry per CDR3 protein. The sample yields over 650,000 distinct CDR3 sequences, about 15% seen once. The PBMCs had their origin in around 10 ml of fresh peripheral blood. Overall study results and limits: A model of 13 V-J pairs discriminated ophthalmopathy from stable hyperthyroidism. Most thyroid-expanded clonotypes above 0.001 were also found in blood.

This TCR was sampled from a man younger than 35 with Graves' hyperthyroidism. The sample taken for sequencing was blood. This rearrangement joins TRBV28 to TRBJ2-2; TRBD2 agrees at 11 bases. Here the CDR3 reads CASSYTSGSTNTGELFF. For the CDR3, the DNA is TGTGCCAGCAGTTATACTAGCGGGAGCACGAACACCGGGGAGCTGTTTTTT.